This entry lists 3 T cell receptor beta chains sequenced from one sample in a study of T cell responses to AZD1222 COVID-19 vaccine. The repertoire was sequenced with immunoSEQ multiplex PCR; TCRdb's copy has only in-frame clones and lacks some. The sample has about 110,000 clones, 80% to 90% seen once. Sequencing was performed on peripheral blood, taken on day 0 of AZD1222 vaccination. The origin of the receptors is an adult in good health.

This clone was seen just once. The CDR3 DNA follows: TGTGCCAGCAGTTACAGGGGGTTAGTCGCTGAAGCTTTCTTT. This gives the protein CASSYRGLVAEAFF. The chain has TRBV6-2 or TRBV6-3 and TRBJ1-1; possible D gene TRBD1, 6 bases. The ends were cut back, 2 bases at V and 6 bases at J, with 13 bases in the middle. This CDR3 has 14 residues. CDR1 is MNHEY and CDR2 is SVGEGT in the germline V gene.

CDR3 sequence: CARSLPPEDSRYGYTF. The CDR3 coding sequence is TGTGCCAGAAGCTTGCCCCCCGAGGACAGCCGATATGGCTACACCTTC. The chain links TRBV5-3 to TRBJ1-2; D possibly corresponds to TRBD1 (6 bases). TRBV5-3 is identified as an open reading frame with a role that is uncertain. The CDR3 loop spans 16 amino acids. The V end lost 1 base, the J end lost 5 bases, and 18 bases lay between the germline ends.

The chain joins TRBV6-2 or TRBV6-3 to TRBJ2-1; TRBD2 might be the D (5 bases). Germline values: CDR1 MNHEY, CDR2 SVGEGT. The CDR3 extends over 12 amino acids. V lost 6 bases and J 4 bases, leaving 7 bases between the germline ends. CDR3 nucleotide sequence: TGTGCCAGCAGCGGGGTGTACAATGAGCAGTTCTTC. Its protein is CASSGVYNEQFF.